The clone carrying this T cell receptor (beta chain) turned up a few times. The germline V and J ends were trimmed by 4 bases and 6 bases, with 9 bases remaining between them. Germline values: CDR1 SNHLY, CDR2 FYNNEI. The CDR3 extends over 13 amino acids. This entry is derived from a study of patients and donors after allogeneic stem cell transplantation. MiXCR, run by TCRdb on the RT-PCR reads, gives a single entry per CDR3 protein. The sample includes over 350,000 distinct CDR3 sequences, more than 15% of them seen just once. The V gene is TRBV2, the J gene TRBJ2-2; D is uncertain. Material: blood, either unsorted or a sorted T cell fraction (not recorded which). The clonotype was recovered from a human donor who was either an allogeneic HSCT recipient or a stem cell or donor lymphocyte infusion donor (not recorded which). It is not recorded whose cells these are; they may come from a transplant donor. The CDR3 DNA reads TGTGCCAGCAGTGGGGCTTTACCCGGGGAGCTGTTTTTT. Protein sequence: CASSGALPGELFF.